This T cell receptor beta chain was observed in a study of T cell changes during pregnancy in multiple sclerosis. Germline V gives CDR1 SGHTA, CDR2 FQGTGA. CDR3 length equals 15 residues. Unmatched junction bases numbered 5, after V lost 5 bases and J lost 1 base. Libraries were prepared by immunoSEQ multiplex PCR; TCRdb keeps only in-frame clonotypes and omits some of them. Found here are approximately 38,000 clones, around 94% of them singletons; the top ten hold over 1.5%. This receptor was identified in a female donor with multiple sclerosis, enrolled in a pregnancy study. J is TRBJ2-3 and V is TRBV7-3, with 8 bases aligning to TRBD2. This sample comprised peripheral blood, obtained in the third trimester of pregnancy. The chain's CDR3 is CASSVSAGGTDTQYF. The CDR3 DNA reads as TGTGCCAGCAGCGTATCAGCGGGGGGCACAGATACGCAGTATTTT.